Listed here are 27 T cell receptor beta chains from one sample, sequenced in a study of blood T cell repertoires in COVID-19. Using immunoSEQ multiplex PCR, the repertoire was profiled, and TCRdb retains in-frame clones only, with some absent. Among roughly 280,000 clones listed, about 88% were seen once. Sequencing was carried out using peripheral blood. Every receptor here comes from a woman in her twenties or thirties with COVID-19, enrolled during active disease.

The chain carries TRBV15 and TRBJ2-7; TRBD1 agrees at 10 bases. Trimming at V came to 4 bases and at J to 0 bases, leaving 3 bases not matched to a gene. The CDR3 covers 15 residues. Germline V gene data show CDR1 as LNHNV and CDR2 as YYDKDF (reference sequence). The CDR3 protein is CATSMGQGFSYEQYF. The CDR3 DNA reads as TGTGCCACCAGCATGGGACAGGGGTTCTCCTACGAGCAGTACTTC.

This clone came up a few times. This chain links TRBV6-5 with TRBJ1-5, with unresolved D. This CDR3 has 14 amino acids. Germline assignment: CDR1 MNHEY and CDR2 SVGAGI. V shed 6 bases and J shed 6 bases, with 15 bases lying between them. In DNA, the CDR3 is TGTGCCAGCAGGGCGGGATCCGACGGTCAGCCCCAGCATTTT. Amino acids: CASRAGSDGQPQHF.

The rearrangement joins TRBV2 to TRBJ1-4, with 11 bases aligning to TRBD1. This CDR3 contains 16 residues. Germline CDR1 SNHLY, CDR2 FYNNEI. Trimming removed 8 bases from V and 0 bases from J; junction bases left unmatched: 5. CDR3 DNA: TGTGCCAGCGGGAGGGACAGGGGGGCAACTAATGAAAAACTGTTTTTT. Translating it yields CASGRDRGATNEKLFF.

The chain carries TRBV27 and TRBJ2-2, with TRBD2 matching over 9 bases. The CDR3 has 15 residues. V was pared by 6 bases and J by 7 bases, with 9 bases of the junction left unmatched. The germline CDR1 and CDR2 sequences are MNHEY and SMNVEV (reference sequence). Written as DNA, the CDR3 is TGTGCCAGCAGGGAGACTAGCGGAGGGATCGGGGAGCTGTTTTTT. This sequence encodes CASRETSGGIGELFF.

CDR3 nucleotides: TGTGCCAGCAGTTTAGTGCCCGAGGGCTCAGATACGCAGTATTTT. This sequence encodes CASSLVPEGSDTQYF. The rearrangement links TRBV27 to TRBJ2-3; the D gene is possibly TRBD2 (5 bases). The CDR3 contains 15 residues. V was shortened by 2 bases and J by 4 bases, with 13 bases between the two germline ends. Looked up from germline, CDR1 is MNHEY and CDR2 is SMNVEV (reference sequence).

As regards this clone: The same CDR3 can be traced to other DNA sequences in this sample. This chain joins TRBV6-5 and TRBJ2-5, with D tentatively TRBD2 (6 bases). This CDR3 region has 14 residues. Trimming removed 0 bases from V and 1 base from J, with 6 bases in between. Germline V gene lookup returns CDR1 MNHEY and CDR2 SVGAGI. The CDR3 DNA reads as TGTGCCAGCAGTTACTCGCGGGGCCAAGAGACCCAGTACTTC. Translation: CASSYSRGQETQYF.

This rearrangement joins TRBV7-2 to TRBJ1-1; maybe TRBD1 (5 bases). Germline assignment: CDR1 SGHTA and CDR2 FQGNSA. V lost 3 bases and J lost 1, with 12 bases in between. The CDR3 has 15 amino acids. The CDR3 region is CASSFLRVENTEAFF. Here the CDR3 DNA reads TGTGCCAGCAGCTTTCTCAGGGTGGAGAACACTGAAGCTTTCTTT. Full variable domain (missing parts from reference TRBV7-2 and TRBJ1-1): GAGVSQSPSNKVTEKGKDVELRCDPISGHTALYWYRQSLGQGLEFLIYFQGNSAPDKSGLPSDRFSAERTGGSVSTLTIQRTQQEDSAVYLCASSFLRVENTEAFFGQGTRLTVV.

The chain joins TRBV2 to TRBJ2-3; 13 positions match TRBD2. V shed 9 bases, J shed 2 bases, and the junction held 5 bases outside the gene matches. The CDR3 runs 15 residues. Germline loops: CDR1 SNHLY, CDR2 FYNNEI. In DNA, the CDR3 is TGTGCCAGGGCGGGACTAGCGGGGCACACAGATACGCAGTATTTT. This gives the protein CARAGLAGHTDTQYF.

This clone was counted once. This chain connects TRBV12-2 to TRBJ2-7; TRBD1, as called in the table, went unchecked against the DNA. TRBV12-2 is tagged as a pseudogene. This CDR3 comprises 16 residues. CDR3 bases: TGTGCAAGTCGCGCAATTCCACAGGGGGCGGGCCGCGAGCAGTACTTC. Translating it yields CASRAIPQGAGREQYF.

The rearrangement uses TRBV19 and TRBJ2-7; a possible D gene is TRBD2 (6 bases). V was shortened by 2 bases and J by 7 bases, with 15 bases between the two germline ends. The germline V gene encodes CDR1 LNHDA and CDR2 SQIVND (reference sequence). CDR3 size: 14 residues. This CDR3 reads CASSIWGESREQYF. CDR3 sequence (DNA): TGTGCCAGTAGTATATGGGGGGAGAGCCGGGAGCAGTACTTC. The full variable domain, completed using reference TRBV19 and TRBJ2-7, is DGGITQSPKYLFRKEGQNVTLSCEQNLNHDAMYWYRQDPGQGLRLIYYSQIVNDFQKGDIAEGYSVSREKKESFPLTVTSAQKNPTAFYLCASSIWGESREQYFGPGTRLTVT.

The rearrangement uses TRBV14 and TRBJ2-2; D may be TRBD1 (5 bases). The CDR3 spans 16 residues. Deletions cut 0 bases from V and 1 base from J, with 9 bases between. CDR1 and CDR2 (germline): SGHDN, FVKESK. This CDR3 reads CASSQDGHQNTGELFF. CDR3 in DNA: TGTGCCAGCAGCCAAGATGGACACCAGAACACCGGGGAGCTGTTTTTT.

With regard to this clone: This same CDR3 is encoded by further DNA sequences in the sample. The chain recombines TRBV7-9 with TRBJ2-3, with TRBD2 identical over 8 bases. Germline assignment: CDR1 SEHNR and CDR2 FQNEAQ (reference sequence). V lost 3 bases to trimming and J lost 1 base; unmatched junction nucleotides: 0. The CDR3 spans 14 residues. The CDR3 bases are TGTGCCAGCAGCTTGACTAGCGGCACAGATACGCAGTATTTT. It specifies CASSLTSGTDTQYF. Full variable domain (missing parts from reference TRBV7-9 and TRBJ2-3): DTGVSQNPRHKITKRGQNVTFRCDPISEHNRLYWYRQTLGQGPEFLTYFQNEAQLEKSRLLSDRFSAERPKGSFSTLEIQRTEQGDSAMYLCASSLTSGTDTQYFGPGTRLTVL.

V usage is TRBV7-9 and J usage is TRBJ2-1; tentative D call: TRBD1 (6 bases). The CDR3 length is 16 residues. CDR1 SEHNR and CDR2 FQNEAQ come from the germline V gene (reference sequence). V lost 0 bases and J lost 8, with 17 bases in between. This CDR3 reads CASSLARGTKSHEQFF. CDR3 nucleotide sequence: TGTGCCAGCAGCTTAGCTAGGGGGACAAAAAGTCATGAGCAGTTCTTC.

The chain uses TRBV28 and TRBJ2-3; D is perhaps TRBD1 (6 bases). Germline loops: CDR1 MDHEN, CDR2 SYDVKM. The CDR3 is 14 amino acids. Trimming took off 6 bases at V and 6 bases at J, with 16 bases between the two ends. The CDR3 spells CASRPGTPTDTQYF. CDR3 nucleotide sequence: TGTGCCAGCAGACCCGGGACACCTACGGATACGCAGTATTTT.

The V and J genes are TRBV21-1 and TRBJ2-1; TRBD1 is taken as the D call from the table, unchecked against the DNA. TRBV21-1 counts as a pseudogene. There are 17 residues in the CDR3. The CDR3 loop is CASSSPTPGHLYNEQFF. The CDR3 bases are TGTGCCAGCAGCAGCCCCACTCCGGGACACCTCTACAATGAGCAGTTCTTC.

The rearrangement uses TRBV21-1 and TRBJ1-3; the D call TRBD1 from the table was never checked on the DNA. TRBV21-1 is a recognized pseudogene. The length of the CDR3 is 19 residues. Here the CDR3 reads CASRISGQGPFPSGNTIYF. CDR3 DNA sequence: TGTGCCAGCAGAATTTCGGGACAGGGGCCTTTCCCCTCTGGAAACACCATATATTTT.

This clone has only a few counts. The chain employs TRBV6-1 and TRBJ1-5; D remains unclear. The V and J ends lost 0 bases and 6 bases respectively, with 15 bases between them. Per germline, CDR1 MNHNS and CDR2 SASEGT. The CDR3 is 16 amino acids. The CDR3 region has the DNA TGTGCCAGCAGTGAAGCGTTGCACGGAGGAGGTCAGCCCCAGCATTTT. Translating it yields CASSEALHGGGQPQHF.

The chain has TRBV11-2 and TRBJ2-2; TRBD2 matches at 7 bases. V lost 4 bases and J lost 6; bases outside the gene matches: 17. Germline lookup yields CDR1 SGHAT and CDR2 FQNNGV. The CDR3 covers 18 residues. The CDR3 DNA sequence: TGTGCCAGCAGCTCCCCGGGTAAGGCGGGAGAGAGAGCCGGGGAGCTGTTTTTT. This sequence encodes CASSSPGKAGERAGELFF.

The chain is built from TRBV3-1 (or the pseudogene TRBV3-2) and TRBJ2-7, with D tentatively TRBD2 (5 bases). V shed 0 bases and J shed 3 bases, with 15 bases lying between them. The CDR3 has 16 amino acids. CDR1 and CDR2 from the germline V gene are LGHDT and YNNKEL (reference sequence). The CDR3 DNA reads TGTGCCAGCAGCCAAGATCCCCGGACTGGAAGCTACGAGCAGTACTTC. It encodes CASSQDPRTGSYEQYF.

The CDR3 region has the DNA TGTGCCAGCAGTTTGCCGGGTCTTGAGCAGTTCTTC. Protein: CASSLPGLEQFF. The chain is built from TRBV12-3 or TRBV12-4 and TRBJ2-1; unclear D gene. This CDR3 comprises 12 residues. V was cut by 3 bases and J by 9 bases, with 9 bases left in between.

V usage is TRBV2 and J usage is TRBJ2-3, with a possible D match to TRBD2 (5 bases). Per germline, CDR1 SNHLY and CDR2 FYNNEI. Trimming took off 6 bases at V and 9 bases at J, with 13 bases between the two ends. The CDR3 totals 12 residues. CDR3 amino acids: CASRDSLNTQYF. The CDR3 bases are TGTGCCAGCAGGGACTCGCTCAACACGCAGTATTTT.

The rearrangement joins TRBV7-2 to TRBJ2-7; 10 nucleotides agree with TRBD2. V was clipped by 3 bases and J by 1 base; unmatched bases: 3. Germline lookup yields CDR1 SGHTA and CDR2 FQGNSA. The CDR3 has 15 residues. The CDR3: CASSFGLAESYEQYF. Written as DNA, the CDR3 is TGTGCCAGCAGCTTCGGACTAGCGGAGTCCTACGAGCAGTACTTC.

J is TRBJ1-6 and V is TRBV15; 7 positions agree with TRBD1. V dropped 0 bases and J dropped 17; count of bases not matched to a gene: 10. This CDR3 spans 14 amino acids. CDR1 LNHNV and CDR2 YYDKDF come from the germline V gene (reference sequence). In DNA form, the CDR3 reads TGTGCCACCAGCAGAGATTACACAGGGGTAGAGTTCCACTTT. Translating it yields CATSRDYTGVEFHF.

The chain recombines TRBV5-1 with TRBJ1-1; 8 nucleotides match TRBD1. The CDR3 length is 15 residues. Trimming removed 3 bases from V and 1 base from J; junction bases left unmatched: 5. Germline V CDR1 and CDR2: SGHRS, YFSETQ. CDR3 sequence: CASSSQGASNTEAFF. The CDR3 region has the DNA TGCGCCAGCAGCTCGCAGGGGGCGTCGAACACTGAAGCTTTCTTT. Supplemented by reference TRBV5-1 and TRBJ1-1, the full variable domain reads KAGVTQTPRYLIKTRGQQVTLSCSPISGHRSVSWYQQTPGQGLQFLFEYFSETQRNKGNFPGRFSGRQFSNSRSEMNVSTLELGDSALYLCASSSQGASNTEAFFGQGTRLTVV.

CDR3 amino acids: CASSRLAENTGELFF. The DNA for the CDR3 is TGTGCCAGCTCAAGACTAGCGGAGAACACCGGGGAGCTGTTTTTT. The chain uses TRBV18 and TRBJ2-2, with TRBD2 identical over 9 bases. CDR3 length equals 15 residues. The J segment lost 1 base and the V segment lost 5 bases, leaving 2 bases of the junction unmatched. Germline loops: CDR1 KGHSH, CDR2 LQKENI.

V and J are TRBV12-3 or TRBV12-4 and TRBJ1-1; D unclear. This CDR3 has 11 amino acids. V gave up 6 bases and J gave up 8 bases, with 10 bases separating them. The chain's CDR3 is CASRFREEAFF. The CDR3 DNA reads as TGTGCCAGCAGATTCCGGGAAGAAGCTTTCTTT.

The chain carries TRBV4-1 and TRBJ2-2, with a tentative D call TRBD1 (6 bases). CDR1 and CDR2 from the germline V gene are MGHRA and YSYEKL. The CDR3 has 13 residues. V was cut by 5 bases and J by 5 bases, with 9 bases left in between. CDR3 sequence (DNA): TGCGCCAGCAGCACGACAGGAACCGGGGAGCTGTTTTTT. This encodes CASSTTGTGELFF.